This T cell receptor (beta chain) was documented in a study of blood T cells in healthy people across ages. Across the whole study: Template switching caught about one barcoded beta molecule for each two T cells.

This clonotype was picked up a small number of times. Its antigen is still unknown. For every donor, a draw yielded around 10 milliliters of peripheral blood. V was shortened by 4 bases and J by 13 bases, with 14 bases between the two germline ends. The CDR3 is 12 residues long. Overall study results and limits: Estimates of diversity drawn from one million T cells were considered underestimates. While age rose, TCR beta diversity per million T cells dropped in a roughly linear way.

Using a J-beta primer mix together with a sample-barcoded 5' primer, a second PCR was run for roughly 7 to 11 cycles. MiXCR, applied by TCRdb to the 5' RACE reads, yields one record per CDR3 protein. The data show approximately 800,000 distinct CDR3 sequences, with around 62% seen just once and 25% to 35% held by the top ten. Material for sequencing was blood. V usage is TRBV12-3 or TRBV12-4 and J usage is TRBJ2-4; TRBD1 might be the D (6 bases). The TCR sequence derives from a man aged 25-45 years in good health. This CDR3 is CASSYLQGGQYF. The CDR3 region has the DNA TGTGCCAGCAGTTACCTACAGGGCGGGCAGTACTTC.